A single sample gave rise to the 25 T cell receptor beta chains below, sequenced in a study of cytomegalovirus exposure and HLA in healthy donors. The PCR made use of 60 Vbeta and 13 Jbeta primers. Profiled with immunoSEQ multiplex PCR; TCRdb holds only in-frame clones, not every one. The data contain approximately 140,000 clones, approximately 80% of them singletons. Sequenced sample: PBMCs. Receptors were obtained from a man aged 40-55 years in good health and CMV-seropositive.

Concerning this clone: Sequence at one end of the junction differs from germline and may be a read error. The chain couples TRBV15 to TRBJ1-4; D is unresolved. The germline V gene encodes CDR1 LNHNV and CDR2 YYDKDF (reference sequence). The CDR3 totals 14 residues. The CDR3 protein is CATRRAEANEKLFF. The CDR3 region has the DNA TGTGCCACCAGAAGAGCGGAGGCTAATGAAAAACTGTTTTTT.

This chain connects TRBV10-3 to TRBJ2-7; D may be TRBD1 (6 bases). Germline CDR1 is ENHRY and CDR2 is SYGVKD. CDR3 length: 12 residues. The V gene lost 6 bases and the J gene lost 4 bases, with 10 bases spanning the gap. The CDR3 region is CAIRNTGYEQYF. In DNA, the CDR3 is TGTGCCATCAGGAACACAGGGTACGAGCAGTACTTC.

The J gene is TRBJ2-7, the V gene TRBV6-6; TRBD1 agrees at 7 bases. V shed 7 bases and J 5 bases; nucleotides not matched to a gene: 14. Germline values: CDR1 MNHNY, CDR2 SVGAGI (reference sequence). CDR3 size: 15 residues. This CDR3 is CASTPGQGVPNEQYF. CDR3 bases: TGTGCCAGCACCCCCGGGCAGGGGGTCCCCAACGAGCAGTACTTC.

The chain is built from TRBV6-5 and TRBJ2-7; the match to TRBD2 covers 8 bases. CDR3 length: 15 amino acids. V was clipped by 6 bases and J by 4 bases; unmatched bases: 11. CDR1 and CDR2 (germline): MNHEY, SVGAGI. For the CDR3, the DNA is TGTGCCAGCAGGACCGTGGGCGGGGGGCAATACGAGCAGTACTTC. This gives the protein CASRTVGGGQYEQYF.

The CDR3 protein is CASSWGQPNTEAFF. For the CDR3, the DNA is TGTGCCAGTAGCTGGGGACAGCCGAACACTGAAGCTTTCTTT. The rearrangement links TRBV19 to TRBJ1-1; 7 nucleotides match TRBD1. This CDR3 has 14 residues. In germline, CDR1 is LNHDA, CDR2 SQIVND (reference sequence). Unmatched junction bases numbered 5, after V lost 6 bases and J lost 1 base.

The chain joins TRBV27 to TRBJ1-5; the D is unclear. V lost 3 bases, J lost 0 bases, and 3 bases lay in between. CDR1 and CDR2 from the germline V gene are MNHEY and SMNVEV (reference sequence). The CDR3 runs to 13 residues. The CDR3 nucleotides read TGTGCCAGCAGTTTCTATAGCAATCAGCCCCAGCATTTT. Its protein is CASSFYSNQPQHF.

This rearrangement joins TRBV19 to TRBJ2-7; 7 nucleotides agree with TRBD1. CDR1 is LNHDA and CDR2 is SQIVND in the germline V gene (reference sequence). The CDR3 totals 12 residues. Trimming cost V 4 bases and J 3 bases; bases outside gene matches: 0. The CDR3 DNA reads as TGTGCCAGTAGTACAGGGGGCTACGAGCAGTACTTC. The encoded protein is CASSTGGYEQYF.

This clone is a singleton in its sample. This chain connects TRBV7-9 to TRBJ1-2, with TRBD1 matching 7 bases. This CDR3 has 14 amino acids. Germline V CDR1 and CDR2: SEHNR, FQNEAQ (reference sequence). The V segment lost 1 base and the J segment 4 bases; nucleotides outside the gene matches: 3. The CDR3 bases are TGTGCCAGCAGCTTAGGGGGACAGCGCTATGGCTACACCTTC. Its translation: CASSLGGQRYGYTF.

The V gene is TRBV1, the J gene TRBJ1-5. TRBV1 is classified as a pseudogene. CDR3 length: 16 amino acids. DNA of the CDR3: TGCACCAGCAGCCAAGCAGGAGACTATAGCAATCAGCCCCAGCATTTT. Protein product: CTSSQAGDYSNQPQHF.

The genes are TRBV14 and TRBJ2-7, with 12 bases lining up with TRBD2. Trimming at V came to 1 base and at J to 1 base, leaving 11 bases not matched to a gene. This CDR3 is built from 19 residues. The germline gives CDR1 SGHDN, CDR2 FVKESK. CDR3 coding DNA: TGTGCCAGCAGCCAAGGGAGGCTAGCGGGGGGGAGAAGGTCCTACGAGCAGTACTTC. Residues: CASSQGRLAGGRRSYEQYF.

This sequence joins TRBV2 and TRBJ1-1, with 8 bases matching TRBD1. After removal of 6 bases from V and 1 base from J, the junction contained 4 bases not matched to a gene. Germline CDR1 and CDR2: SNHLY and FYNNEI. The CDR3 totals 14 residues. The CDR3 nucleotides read TGTGCCAGCAGGGCCGGGACAGGGAACACTGAAGCTTTCTTT. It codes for CASRAGTGNTEAFF.

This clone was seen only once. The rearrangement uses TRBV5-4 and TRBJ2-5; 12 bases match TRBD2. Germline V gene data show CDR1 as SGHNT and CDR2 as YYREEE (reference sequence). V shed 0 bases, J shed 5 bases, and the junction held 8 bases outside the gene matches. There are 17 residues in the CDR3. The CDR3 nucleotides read TGTGCCAGCAGCTTGGCCCCGGCTAGCGGGGGGGCGGAGACCCAGTACTTC. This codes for CASSLAPASGGAETQYF.

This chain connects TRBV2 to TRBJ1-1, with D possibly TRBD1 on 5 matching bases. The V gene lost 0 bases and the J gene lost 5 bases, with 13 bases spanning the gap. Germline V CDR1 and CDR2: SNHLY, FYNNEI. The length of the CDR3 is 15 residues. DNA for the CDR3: TGTGCCAGCAGTGAAGCCTCTTTCGGGGGGACTGAAGCTTTCTTT. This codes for CASSEASFGGTEAFF.

The CDR3: CASSQRPISTDTQYF. CDR3 sequence (DNA): TGTGCCAGCAGTCAGCGACCGATTAGCACAGATACGCAGTATTTT. This chain connects TRBV2 to TRBJ2-3; no firm D call. Germline-derived CDR1 and CDR2 are SNHLY and FYNNEI. The CDR3 length is 15 residues. With 5 bases removed from V and 0 bases from J, the gap between germline ends came to 12 bases.

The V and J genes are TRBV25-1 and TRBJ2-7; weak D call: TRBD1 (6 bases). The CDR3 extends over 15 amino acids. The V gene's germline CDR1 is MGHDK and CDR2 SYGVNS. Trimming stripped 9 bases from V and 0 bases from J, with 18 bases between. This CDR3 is CARGPRGHTSYEQYF. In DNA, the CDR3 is TGTGCCAGAGGGCCGAGGGGACACACCTCCTACGAGCAGTACTTC.

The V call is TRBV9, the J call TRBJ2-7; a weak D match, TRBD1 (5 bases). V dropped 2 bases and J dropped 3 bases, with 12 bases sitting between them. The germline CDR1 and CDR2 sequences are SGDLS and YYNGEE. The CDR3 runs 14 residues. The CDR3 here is CASSVGQNFYEQYF. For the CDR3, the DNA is TGTGCCAGCAGCGTCGGACAAAATTTCTACGAGCAGTACTTC.

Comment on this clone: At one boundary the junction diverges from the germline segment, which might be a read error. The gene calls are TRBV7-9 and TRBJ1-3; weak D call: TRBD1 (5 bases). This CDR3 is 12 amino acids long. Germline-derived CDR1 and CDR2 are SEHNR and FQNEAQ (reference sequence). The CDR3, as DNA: TGTTCCAGGTCGGGGGTTGGAAACACCATATATTTT. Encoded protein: CSRSGVGNTIYF.

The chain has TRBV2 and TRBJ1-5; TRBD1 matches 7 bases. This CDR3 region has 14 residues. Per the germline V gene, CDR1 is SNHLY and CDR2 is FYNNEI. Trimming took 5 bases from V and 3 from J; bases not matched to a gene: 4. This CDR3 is CASSQDRTNQPQHF. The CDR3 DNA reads TGTGCCAGCAGTCAGGACAGGACCAATCAGCCCCAGCATTTT.

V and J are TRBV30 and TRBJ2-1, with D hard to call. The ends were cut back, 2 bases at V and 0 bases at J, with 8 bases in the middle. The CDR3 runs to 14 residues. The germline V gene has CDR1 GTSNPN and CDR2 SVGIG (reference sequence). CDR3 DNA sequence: TGTGCCTGGAGTTTTCCCTCCTCCTACAATGAGCAGTTCTTC. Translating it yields CAWSFPSSYNEQFF.

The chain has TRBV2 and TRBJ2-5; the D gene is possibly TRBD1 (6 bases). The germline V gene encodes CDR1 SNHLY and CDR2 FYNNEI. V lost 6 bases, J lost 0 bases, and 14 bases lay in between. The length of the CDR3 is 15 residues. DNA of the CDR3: TGTGCCAGCAGGCGACAGGACTCGTACCAAGAGACCCAGTACTTC. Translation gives CASRRQDSYQETQYF.

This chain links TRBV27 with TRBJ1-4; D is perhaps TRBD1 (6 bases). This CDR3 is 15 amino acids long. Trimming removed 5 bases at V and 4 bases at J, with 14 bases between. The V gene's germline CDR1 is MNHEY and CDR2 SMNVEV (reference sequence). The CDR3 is CASSPLGQFNEKLFF. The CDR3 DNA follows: TGTGCCAGCAGTCCGCTCGGACAGTTTAATGAAAAACTGTTTTTT.

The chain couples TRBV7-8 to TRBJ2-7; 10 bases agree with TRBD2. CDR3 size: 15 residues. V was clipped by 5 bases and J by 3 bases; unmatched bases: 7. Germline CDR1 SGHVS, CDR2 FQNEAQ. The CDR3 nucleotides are TGTGCCAGCAGCCAAGAGGCTAGCGGGAGCTACGAGCAGTACTTC. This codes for CASSQEASGSYEQYF.

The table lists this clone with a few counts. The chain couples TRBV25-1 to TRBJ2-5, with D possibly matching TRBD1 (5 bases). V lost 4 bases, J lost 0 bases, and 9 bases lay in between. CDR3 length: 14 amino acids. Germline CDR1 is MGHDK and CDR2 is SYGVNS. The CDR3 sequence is CASSVAGYQETQYF. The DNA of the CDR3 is TGTGCCAGCAGTGTTGCAGGGTACCAAGAGACCCAGTACTTC.

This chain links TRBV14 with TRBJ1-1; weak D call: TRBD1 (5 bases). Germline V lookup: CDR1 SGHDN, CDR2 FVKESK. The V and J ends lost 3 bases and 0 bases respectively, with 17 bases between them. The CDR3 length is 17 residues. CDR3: CASSQLKTGGMNTEAFF. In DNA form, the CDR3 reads TGTGCCAGCAGCCAGTTAAAAACGGGGGGTATGAACACTGAAGCTTTCTTT.

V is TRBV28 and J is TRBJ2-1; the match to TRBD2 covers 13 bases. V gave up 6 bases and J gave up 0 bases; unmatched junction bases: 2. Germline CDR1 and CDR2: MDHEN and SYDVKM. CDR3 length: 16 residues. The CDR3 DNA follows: TGTGCCAGCAGGGGGACTAGCGGGGACTCCTACAATGAGCAGTTCTTC. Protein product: CASRGTSGDSYNEQFF.